One and the same sample provided the 32 T cell receptor beta chains below, sequenced in a study of T cell responses to AZD1222 COVID-19 vaccine. The repertoire was sequenced with immunoSEQ multiplex PCR; TCRdb's copy has only in-frame clones and lacks some. The sample lists about 140,000 clones, about 90% occurring once. The specimen was peripheral blood, collected 28 days after the second dose of the MenACWY control vaccine. These receptors were obtained from an adult who received the MenACWY meningococcal vaccine as a control.

The gene calls are TRBV5-1 and TRBJ2-1; 10 nucleotides agree with TRBD2. Germline CDR1 and CDR2: SGHRS and YFSETQ. This CDR3 is 17 amino acids long. V lost 0 bases and J lost 7; bases outside the gene matches: 10. CDR3 amino acids: CASSLVNSAGGRNEQFF. The CDR3 DNA reads as TGCGCCAGCAGCTTGGTTAATTCAGCGGGAGGGAGGAATGAGCAGTTCTTC.

The chain recombines TRBV27 with TRBJ2-5, with D possibly TRBD1 on 5 matching bases. The CDR3 loop spans 18 amino acids. The V gene lost 6 bases and the J gene lost 5 bases, with 28 bases spanning the gap. Per germline, CDR1 MNHEY and CDR2 SMNVEV (reference sequence). In DNA form, the CDR3 reads TGTGCCAGCAGACCCCCTTTCTGGGGCCCTGGGCAACGGGAGACCCAGTACTTC. This encodes CASRPPFWGPGQRETQYF.

This clone was seen only a few times. This chain joins TRBV24-1 and TRBJ2-3, with a possible D match to TRBD1 (6 bases). The V end was cut by 4 bases, the J end by 2 bases, with 15 bases between. Germline CDR1 reads KGHDR; CDR2 reads SFDVKD. The CDR3 loop spans 16 amino acids. In nucleotides, the CDR3 is TGTGCCACCAGTGACAGACAGGATTGGGTCACAGATACGCAGTATTTT. This codes for CATSDRQDWVTDTQYF.

The chain recombines TRBV28 with TRBJ2-3; 11 nucleotides align to TRBD2. The CDR3 totals 16 residues. The V and J ends lost 6 bases and 6 bases, in that order; junction bases with no gene match: 11. Germline loops: CDR1 MDHEN, CDR2 SYDVKM. CDR3 sequence (DNA): TGTGCCAGCAGCCCCGGCCTAGCGGGGGGTGGGGATACGCAGTATTTT. It is translated as CASSPGLAGGGDTQYF.

The chain combines TRBV14 with TRBJ2-7; no clear D gene. The CDR3 has 12 amino acids. Germline V gene data show CDR1 as SGHDN and CDR2 as FVKESK. The V end was cut by 4 bases, the J end by 3 bases, with 7 bases between. In DNA form, the CDR3 reads TGTGCCAGCAGCCTTTCAGACTACGAGCAGTACTTC. Its protein product is CASSLSDYEQYF.

The V and J genes are TRBV7-9 and TRBJ2-7, with 9 positions matching TRBD1. This CDR3 region has 15 residues. The V segment lost 1 base and the J segment 2 bases; nucleotides outside the gene matches: 3. CDR1 is SEHNR, CDR2 FQNEAQ, per germline (reference sequence). The CDR3 loop reads CASSLEGTGTYEQYF. CDR3 DNA sequence: TGTGCCAGCAGCTTAGAGGGGACAGGGACCTACGAGCAGTACTTC.

This sequence joins TRBV7-6 and TRBJ1-1; D gene uncertain. Per the germline V gene, CDR1 is SGHVS and CDR2 is FNYEAQ. The CDR3 has 14 amino acids. V dropped 5 bases and J dropped 0 bases, with 10 bases sitting between them. The CDR3 sequence: CASSPGLLNTEAFF. DNA of the CDR3: TGTGCCAGCAGCCCGGGGTTACTGAACACTGAAGCTTTCTTT. Full variable domain (remainder filled in from reference TRBV7-6 and TRBJ1-1): GAGVSQSPRYKVTKRGQDVALRCDPISGHVSLYWYRQALGQGPEFLTYFNYEAQQDKSGLPNDRFSAERPEGSISTLTIQRTEQRDSAMYRCASSPGLLNTEAFFGQGTRLTVV.

The rearrangement joins TRBV15 to TRBJ2-1; D call uncertain. CDR1 is LNHNV and CDR2 is YYDKDF in the germline V gene (reference sequence). There are 12 residues in the CDR3. V lost 3 bases to trimming and J lost 2 bases, with 2 bases between them. CDR3 protein: CATSSTYNEQFF. The DNA for the CDR3 is TGTGCCACCAGCAGCACCTACAATGAGCAGTTCTTC.

The V call is TRBV5-6, the J call TRBJ1-1; the D is unclear. V was trimmed by 0 bases and J by 7 bases, leaving 4 bases between them. The CDR3 has 11 amino acids. CDR1 and CDR2 (germline): SGHDT, YYEEEE. CDR3 residues: CASSLALEAFF. CDR3 nucleotide sequence: TGTGCCAGCAGCTTGGCACTTGAAGCTTTCTTT.

This clone was observed a single time. The V and J genes are TRBV9 and TRBJ2-3, with 11 bases lining up with TRBD2. Germline values: CDR1 SGDLS, CDR2 YYNGEE. The CDR3 has 15 residues. The V and J ends lost 4 bases and 8 bases, in that order; junction bases with no gene match: 9. The CDR3 sequence: CASSSLGTSGGTQYF. Here the CDR3 DNA reads TGTGCCAGCAGCTCCCTCGGGACTAGCGGAGGTACGCAGTATTTT.

This clone appeared once. J is TRBJ2-1 and V is TRBV9; 9 bases match TRBD1. The junction had 6 bases not matched to a gene; V was cut back by 2 bases and J by 6 bases. The length of the CDR3 is 15 residues. The germline gives CDR1 SGDLS, CDR2 YYNGEE. CDR3 residues: CASSVRDREPNEQFF. As DNA, the CDR3 is TGTGCCAGCAGCGTCCGGGACAGGGAGCCCAATGAGCAGTTCTTC.

The chain combines TRBV4-2 with TRBJ2-3; TRBD2 aligns across 11 bases. This CDR3 has 18 residues. V shed 1 base and J 4 bases; nucleotides not matched to a gene: 10. Germline assignment: CDR1 LGHNA and CDR2 YNFKEQ. CDR3 nucleotide sequence: TGTGCCAGCAGCCAAGGGGTACTAGCGGGAGCTATTGCAGATACGCAGTATTTT. Its translation is CASSQGVLAGAIADTQYF.

This clone has a single count. The chain recombines TRBV7-3 with TRBJ1-3; a possible D gene is TRBD1 (5 bases). The V gene's germline CDR1 is SGHTA and CDR2 FQGTGA. There are 19 residues in the CDR3. Trimming cost V 4 bases and J 0 bases, with 22 bases left between them. This CDR3 reads CASSYPRGTGTSSGNTIYF. DNA of the CDR3: TGTGCCAGCAGCTACCCTAGGGGAACCGGGACCAGCTCTGGAAACACCATATATTTT.

The chain recombines TRBV2 with TRBJ2-1; 9 positions match TRBD2. The CDR3 consists of 15 residues. V gave up 1 base and J gave up 3 bases; unmatched junction bases: 1. Germline assignment: CDR1 SNHLY and CDR2 FYNNEI. CDR3 nucleotides: TGTGCCAGCAGTGAAGAGCGGGAGGACTACAATGAGCAGTTCTTC. Translated: CASSEEREDYNEQFF.

This clone was picked up one time. The chain recombines TRBV5-6 with TRBJ1-1, with no clear D. V lost 1 base, J lost 6 bases, and 4 bases lay in between. There are 11 residues in the CDR3. Germline-derived CDR1 and CDR2 are SGHDT and YYEEEE. CDR3 region: CASSLYSEAFF. In DNA form, the CDR3 reads TGTGCCAGCAGCTTGTACTCTGAAGCTTTCTTT.

The CDR3 region has the DNA TGTGCCAGCAGCCCACCGGGACTAGCGGGATCCTACAATGAGCAGTTCTTC. As protein: CASSPPGLAGSYNEQFF. The V call is TRBV7-3, the J call TRBJ2-1, with 13 bases that match TRBD2. CDR3 length equals 17 residues. Looked up from germline, CDR1 is SGHTA and CDR2 is FQGTGA. V trimming: 5 bases; J trimming: 1 base; junction bases outside the gene matches: 5.

The gene calls are TRBV11-2 and TRBJ2-5; D ambiguous. This CDR3 is built from 12 residues. The ends were cut back, 4 bases at V and 5 bases at J, with 8 bases in the middle. Germline V CDR1 and CDR2: SGHAT, FQNNGV. CDR3: CASSSSAETQYF. CDR3 DNA sequence: TGTGCCAGCAGCTCGTCGGCGGAGACCCAGTACTTC.

The chain uses TRBV7-6 and TRBJ2-1; D may match TRBD1 or TRBD2 (5 bases each). Germline CDR1 is SGHVS and CDR2 is FNYEAQ. This CDR3 comprises 13 residues. Trimming left V 0 bases short and J 8 bases short, with 8 bases between. CDR3 region: CASSLARGDEQFF. The CDR3 DNA reads as TGTGCCAGCAGCTTAGCGCGAGGGGATGAGCAGTTCTTC.

The V gene is TRBV15, the J gene TRBJ1-1; D remains unclear. V shed 0 bases and J shed 0 bases, with 8 bases lying between them. The CDR3 length is 15 residues. Per germline, CDR1 LNHNV and CDR2 YYDKDF (reference sequence). The CDR3 sequence is CATSRDKEMNTEAFF. The DNA of the CDR3 is TGTGCCACCAGCAGAGATAAGGAGATGAACACTGAAGCTTTCTTT.

The chain joins TRBV18 to TRBJ1-2; TRBD1 agrees at 10 bases. Germline assignment: CDR1 KGHSH and CDR2 LQKENI. Trimming cost V 3 bases and J 8 bases; bases outside gene matches: 9. The CDR3 extends over 15 amino acids. The CDR3 DNA is TGTGCCAGCTCACCTCCGGGACAGGGGACGGAAGGCTACACCTTC. Translating it yields CASSPPGQGTEGYTF.

This chain joins TRBV7-2 and TRBJ1-6; 9 bases are shared with TRBD1. Losses at the gene ends were 3 bases for V and 1 base for J; bases not matched to a gene: 4. This CDR3 has 17 residues. The V gene's germline CDR1 is SGHTA and CDR2 FQGNSA. The CDR3 sequence: CASSFRTGVSYNSPLHF. In DNA form, the CDR3 reads TGTGCCAGCAGCTTTCGGACAGGGGTGTCCTATAATTCACCCCTCCACTTT.

The chain uses TRBV5-1 and TRBJ1-4; TRBD1 matches 8 bases. The CDR3 sequence is 14 residues long. CDR1 is SGHRS and CDR2 is YFSETQ in the germline V gene. Trimming removed 2 bases from V and 5 bases from J; junction bases left unmatched: 2. CDR3 in amino acids: CASSFGTGNEKLFF. For the CDR3, the DNA is TGCGCCAGCAGCTTTGGGACAGGCAATGAAAAACTGTTTTTT.

The rearrangement uses TRBV6-2 or TRBV6-3 and TRBJ1-5; unclear D gene. Germline CDR1 reads MNHEY; CDR2 reads SVGEGT. The CDR3 runs to 14 residues. Trimming left V 1 base short and J 1 base short, with 5 bases between. The CDR3 nucleotides are TGTGCCAGCAGTTACTTGGACAGCAATCAGCCCCAGCATTTT. Encoded protein: CASSYLDSNQPQHF.

A remark on this clone: Other DNA variants within this sample encode the same CDR3. Written as DNA, the CDR3 is TGTGCCAGCAGCTTAGTGGCGAACACTGAAGCTTTCTTT. Its protein is CASSLVANTEAFF. The chain carries TRBV7-2 and TRBJ1-1; no definite D call. CDR1 is SGHTA and CDR2 is FQGNSA in the germline V gene. This CDR3 region has 13 residues. Trimming pared 1 base from V and 1 base from J, leaving 4 bases between.

V is TRBV28 and J is TRBJ2-7; D may be TRBD1 (6 bases). CDR3 length: 13 amino acids. The V end was cut by 8 bases, the J end by 2 bases, with 13 bases between. Germline CDR1 MDHEN, CDR2 SYDVKM. The CDR3 loop reads CASGSDSPYEQYF. The CDR3 bases are TGTGCCAGCGGCTCGGACAGCCCCTACGAGCAGTACTTC. Looking up the rest from reference TRBV28 and TRBJ2-7 gives the full variable domain: DVKVTQSSRYLVKRTGEKVFLECVQDMDHENMFWYRQDPGLGLRLIYFSYDVKMKEKGDIPEGYSVSREKKERFSLILESASTNQTSMYLCASGSDSPYEQYFGPGTRLTVT.

This chain links TRBV29-1 with TRBJ1-1; no clear D. This CDR3 has 10 amino acids. The germline CDR1 and CDR2 sequences are SQVTM and ANQGSEA. Here the CDR3 reads CSGLNTEAFF. Written as DNA, the CDR3 is TGCAGTGGCCTGAACACTGAAGCTTTCTTT.

The chain links TRBV5-1 to TRBJ2-5; TRBD2 matches at 7 bases. CDR3 length: 14 amino acids. Germline V gives CDR1 SGHRS, CDR2 YFSETQ. With V trimmed by 4 bases and J by 3 bases, 6 bases remained unmatched. The CDR3 region has the DNA TGCGCCAGCAGCCACGACACTAGCGAAGAGACCCAGTACTTC. Protein: CASSHDTSEETQYF.

In its sample, this clone was seen once. V and J are TRBV6-2 or TRBV6-3 and TRBJ2-7; the D is unclear. The V and J ends lost 0 bases and 7 bases respectively, with 13 bases between them. This CDR3 comprises 14 residues. The V gene's germline CDR1 is MNHEY and CDR2 SVGEGT. The CDR3 DNA reads TGTGCCAGCAGTTACTCGATTACGGGTGGGGAGCAGTACTTC. This codes for CASSYSITGGEQYF.

The V and J genes are TRBV30 and TRBJ1-6; 9 nucleotides line up with TRBD1. CDR3 length: 14 residues. Germline CDR1 reads GTSNPN; CDR2 reads SVGIG (reference sequence). V lost 2 bases to trimming and J lost 8 bases; unmatched junction nucleotides: 4. The CDR3: CAWSPRDRDSPLHF. Here the CDR3 DNA reads TGTGCCTGGAGTCCCCGGGACAGGGATTCACCCCTCCACTTT.

The chain links TRBV3-1 (or the pseudogene TRBV3-2) to TRBJ2-7; D is unresolved. Trimming took off 1 base at V and 2 bases at J, with 9 bases between the two ends. The CDR3 covers 14 residues. Germline CDR1 reads LGHDT; CDR2 reads YNNKEL (reference sequence). As DNA, the CDR3 is TGTGCCAGCAGCCAAGGGCCGAGAACCTACGAGCAGTACTTC. Its translation: CASSQGPRTYEQYF.

The rearrangement joins TRBV14 to TRBJ2-3; no definite D call. Per the germline V gene, CDR1 is SGHDN and CDR2 is FVKESK. Trimming took 5 bases from V and 2 from J, leaving 8 bases between them. The CDR3 loop spans 13 amino acids. Here the CDR3 DNA reads TGTGCCAGCAGCGGGCGGTACACAGATACGCAGTATTTT. Translating gives CASSGRYTDTQYF.

V and J are TRBV9 and TRBJ1-6; D not resolved. The CDR3 has 14 residues. The ends were cut back, 2 bases at V and 7 bases at J, with 10 bases in the middle. Germline CDR1 SGDLS, CDR2 YYNGEE. The CDR3 region is CASSVDTRNSPLHF. CDR3 sequence (DNA): TGTGCCAGCAGCGTTGATACCCGGAATTCACCCCTCCACTTT.